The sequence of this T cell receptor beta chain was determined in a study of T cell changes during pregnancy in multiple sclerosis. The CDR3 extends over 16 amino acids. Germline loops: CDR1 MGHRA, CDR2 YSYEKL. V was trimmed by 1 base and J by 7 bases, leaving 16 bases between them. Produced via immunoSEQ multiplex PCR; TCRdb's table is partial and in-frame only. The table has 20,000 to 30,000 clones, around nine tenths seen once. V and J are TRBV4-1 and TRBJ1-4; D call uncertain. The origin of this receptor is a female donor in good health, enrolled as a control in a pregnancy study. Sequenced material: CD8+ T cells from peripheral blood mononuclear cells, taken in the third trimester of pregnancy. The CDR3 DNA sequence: TGCGCCAGCAGCCAAGTTTCTGACCCGCTAGGTGAAAAACTGTTTTTT. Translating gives CASSQVSDPLGEKLFF.